This T cell receptor beta chain was documented in a study of blood T cell repertoires in COVID-19. Whole-study context: Specimens from acute and convalescent COVID-19 originated in the United States, Italy and Spain. PBMCs, B-cell-depleted T cells, or T cells provided the cDNA or gDNA that made up the material.

Authors' methods: Estimated nucleated cell counts came from reference gene primer amplification. Sequenced by immunoSEQ multiplex PCR; TCRdb stores in-frame clones only, minus some. The DNA was the basis for D and trimming; V, J and clone size are from that table. Here the sample spans about 150,000 clones, roughly 72% being singletons. With 1 base removed from V and 6 bases from J, the gap between germline ends came to 9 bases. This CDR3 spans 14 amino acids. Germline lookup yields CDR1 SGHNT and CDR2 YENEEA. The sample was peripheral blood. The receptor was isolated from a woman older than 75 with acute or convalescent COVID-19. The chain is built from TRBV11-3 and TRBJ2-2; D not resolved. The CDR3 spells CASSLAAGSGELFF. The CDR3 DNA sequence: TGTGCCAGCAGCTTAGCGGCCGGGTCCGGGGAGCTGTTTTTT.